Below, 3 T cell receptor beta chains from the same sample are listed, as sequenced in a study of cytomegalovirus exposure and HLA in healthy donors (dated by TCRdb to 2016 to 2017). Library preparation employed the immunoSEQ multiplex PCR assay. For the multiplex PCR, a mixture combining 60 forward primers for TCR Vbeta segments and 13 reverse primers for TCR Jbeta segments was used. In its TCRdb copy, this immuneACCESS table keeps in-frame sequences only and misses some clones. Where compared with another copy, unresolved V genes explain less than half of these, and the others have no known cause. The sample table gives about 200,000 clones. Of the sample, more than 0.95% falls within the top ten clones. Material: PBMCs. These receptors all stem from a girl aged 2 to 9 in good health and CMV-seropositive.

As DNA, the CDR3 is TGCGCCATCCTCGACAGGGAAGAAGAGACCCAGTACTTC. It encodes CAILDREEETQYF. J is TRBJ2-5 and V is TRBV10-1; 7 bases are shared with TRBD1. The CDR3 extends over 13 amino acids. Germline lookup yields CDR1 WNHNN and CDR2 SYGVQD (reference sequence). The V gene end was trimmed by 10 bases and the J gene end by 3 bases; junction bases not matched to a gene: 8.

The gene calls are TRBV27 and TRBJ1-4; TRBD1 agrees at 8 bases. V shed 3 bases, J shed 3 bases, and the junction held 12 bases outside the gene matches. Germline CDR1 MNHEY, CDR2 SMNVEV (reference sequence). This CDR3 has 18 amino acids. This CDR3 is CASSFDRGGSGANEKLFF. As DNA, the CDR3 is TGTGCCAGCAGTTTTGACAGGGGAGGGTCTGGGGCTAATGAAAAACTGTTTTTT.

This sequence joins TRBV28 and TRBJ2-1; 8 bases match TRBD2. Germline V gene data show CDR1 as MDHEN and CDR2 as SYDVKM. Trimming at V came to 11 bases and at J to 7 bases, leaving 16 bases not matched to a gene. This CDR3 comprises 15 residues. This CDR3 reads CASNTGGRPGNEQFF. DNA for the CDR3: TGTGCCTCCAACACGGGCGGGAGGCCAGGTAATGAGCAGTTCTTC.